This T cell receptor beta chain was found in a study of cytomegalovirus exposure and HLA in healthy donors. The PCR ran on 60 Vbeta and 13 Jbeta primers. The table came from immunoSEQ multiplex PCR; TCRdb's copy has only in-frame clones and leaves some out. The profile shows 150,000 to 200,000 clones, 84% of them singletons. Losses at the gene ends were 3 bases for V and 7 bases for J; bases not matched to a gene: 12. Germline loops: CDR1 SGHRS, CDR2 YFSETQ. The CDR3 consists of 15 residues. The chain combines TRBV5-1 with TRBJ2-7; 8 positions match TRBD1. Material for sequencing was PBMCs. The sequence was collected from a man between 45 and 60 years old in good health and CMV-seropositive. The CDR3 here is CASSSLGQAAGEQYF. DNA of the CDR3: TGCGCCAGCAGCTCCCTGGGACAGGCGGCGGGGGAGCAGTACTTC.